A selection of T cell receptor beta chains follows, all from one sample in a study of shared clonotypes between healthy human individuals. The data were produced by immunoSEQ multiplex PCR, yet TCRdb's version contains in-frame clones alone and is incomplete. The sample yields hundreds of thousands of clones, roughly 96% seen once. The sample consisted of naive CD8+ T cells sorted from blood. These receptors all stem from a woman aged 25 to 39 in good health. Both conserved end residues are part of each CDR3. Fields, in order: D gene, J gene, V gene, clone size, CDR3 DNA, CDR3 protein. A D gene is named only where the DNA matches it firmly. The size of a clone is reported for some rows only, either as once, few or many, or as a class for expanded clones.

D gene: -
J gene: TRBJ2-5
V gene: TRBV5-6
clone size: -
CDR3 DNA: TGTGCCAGCAGCTTGGTAGGATCCCAAGAGACCCAGTACTTC
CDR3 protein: CASSLVGSQETQYF

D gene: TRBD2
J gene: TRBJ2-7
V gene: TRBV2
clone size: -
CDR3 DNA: TGTGCCAGCAGTGAAGCGTATAGCGGGACCACCTACGAGCAGTACTTC
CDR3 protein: CASSEAYSGTTYEQYF

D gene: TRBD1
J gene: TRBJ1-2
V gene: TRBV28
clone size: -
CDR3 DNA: TGTGCCAGCAGTACCTCCGGGACAGGGGAAGCTAACTATGGCTACACCTTC
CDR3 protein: CASSTSGTGEANYGYTF

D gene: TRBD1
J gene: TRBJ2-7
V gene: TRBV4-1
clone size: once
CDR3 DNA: TGCGCCAGCAGCCAGCCCGGGACAGGGACCTACGAGCAGTACTTC
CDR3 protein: CASSQPGTGTYEQYF

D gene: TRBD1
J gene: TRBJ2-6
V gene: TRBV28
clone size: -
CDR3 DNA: TGTGCCAGCAGTTTAACAGGGGCCGGGGCCAACGTCCTGACTTTC
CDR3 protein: CASSLTGAGANVLTF

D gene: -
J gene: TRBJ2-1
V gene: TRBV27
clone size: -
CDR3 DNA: TGTGCCAGCAGTTTATCACAGGGTTTAGTTGGGACCTACAATGAGCAGTTCTTC
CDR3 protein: CASSLSQGLVGTYNEQFF

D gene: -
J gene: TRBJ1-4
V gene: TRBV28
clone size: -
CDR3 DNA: TGTGCCAGCAGTTTATTACTTGCAACTAATGAAAAACTGTTTTTT
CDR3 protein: CASSLLLATNEKLFF

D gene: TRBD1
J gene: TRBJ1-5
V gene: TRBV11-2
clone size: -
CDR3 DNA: TGTGCCAGCAGCCTAGGGACAGGGGGAAATCAGCCCCAGCATTTT
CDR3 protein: CASSLGTGGNQPQHF

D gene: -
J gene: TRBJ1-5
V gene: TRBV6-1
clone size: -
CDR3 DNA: TGTGCCAGCAGTTCTGCAGGGAATCAGCCCCAGCATTTT
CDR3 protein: CASSSAGNQPQHF

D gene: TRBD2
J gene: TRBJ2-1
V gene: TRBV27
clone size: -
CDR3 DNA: TGTGCCAGCAGTTTGCCGGGAGGTATTTCTGAGCAGTTCTTC
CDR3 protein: CASSLPGGISEQFF

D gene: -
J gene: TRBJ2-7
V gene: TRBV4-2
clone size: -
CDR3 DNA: TGTGCCAGCAGCTTCACCTTCGAGCAGTACTTC
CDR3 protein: CASSFTFEQYF

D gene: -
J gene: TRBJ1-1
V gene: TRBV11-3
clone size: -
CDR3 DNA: TGTGCCAGCAGCCGCGATGCCCTGAACACTGAAGCTTTCTTT
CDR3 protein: CASSRDALNTEAFF

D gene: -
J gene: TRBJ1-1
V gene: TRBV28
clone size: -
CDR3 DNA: TGTGCCAGCAGTGCCTTCTCGAACACTGAAGCTTTCTTT
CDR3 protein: CASSAFSNTEAFF

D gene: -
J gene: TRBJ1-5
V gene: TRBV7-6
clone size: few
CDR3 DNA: TGTGCCAGCAGCTTCGGGGGTAATCAGCCCCAGCATTTT
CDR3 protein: CASSFGGNQPQHF

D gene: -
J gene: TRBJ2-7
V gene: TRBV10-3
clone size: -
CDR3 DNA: TGTGCCATCAGTGAGTCTCTAAGGGGCGAGCAGTACTTC
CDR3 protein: CAISESLRGEQYF

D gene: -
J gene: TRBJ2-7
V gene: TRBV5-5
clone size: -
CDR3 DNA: TGTGCCAGCAGCCAGACCGGGACTGATTCCTACGAGCAGTACTTC
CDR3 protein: CASSQTGTDSYEQYF

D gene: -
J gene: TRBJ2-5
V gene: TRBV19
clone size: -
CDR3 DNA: TGTGCCAGTAGGTCAGGGACGGGGGAGACCCAGTACTTC
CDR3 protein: CASRSGTGETQYF

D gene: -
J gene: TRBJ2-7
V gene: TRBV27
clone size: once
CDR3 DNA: TGTGCCAGCAGTTTCGGCAGGGACTACGAGCAGTACTTC
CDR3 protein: CASSFGRDYEQYF

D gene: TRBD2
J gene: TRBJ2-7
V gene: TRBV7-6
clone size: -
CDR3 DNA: TGTGCCAGCACCCCCGGCGTAGCGGGAGCCTCCTACGAGCAGTACTTC
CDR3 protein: CASTPGVAGASYEQYF

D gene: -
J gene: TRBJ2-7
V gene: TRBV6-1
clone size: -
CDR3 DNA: TGTGTGGGGCGGCAGGGTTACGAGCAGTACTTC
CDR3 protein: CVGRQGYEQYF

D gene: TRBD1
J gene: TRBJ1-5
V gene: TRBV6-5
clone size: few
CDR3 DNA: TGTGCCAGCAGGCCGGGACAGGGGGACCAGCCCCAGCATTTT
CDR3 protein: CASRPGQGDQPQHF

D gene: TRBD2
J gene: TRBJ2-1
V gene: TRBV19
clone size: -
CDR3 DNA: TGTGCCAGTAGTATTCTAGCGGGGGCTCGGAATGAGCAGTTCTTC
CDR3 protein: CASSILAGARNEQFF

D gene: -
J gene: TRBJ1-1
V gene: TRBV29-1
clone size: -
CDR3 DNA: TGCAGCGTTTCATCCCAAGGGGTCACTGAAGCTTTCTTT
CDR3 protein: CSVSSQGVTEAFF

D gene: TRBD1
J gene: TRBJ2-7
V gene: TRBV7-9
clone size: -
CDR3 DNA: TGTGCCAGCAGGCCTCCGGGACAGGGTGAGGAGCAGTACTTC
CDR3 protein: CASRPPGQGEEQYF

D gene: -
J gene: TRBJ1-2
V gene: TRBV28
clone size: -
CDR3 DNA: TGTGCCAGCAGTTTGTTACAGGACGGGGGTGGCTACACCTTC
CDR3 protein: CASSLLQDGGGYTF

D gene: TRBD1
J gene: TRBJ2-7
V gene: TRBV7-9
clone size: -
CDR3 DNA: TGTGCCAGCAGCGCAGGGGGCCCCTACGAGCAGTACTTC
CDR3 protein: CASSAGGPYEQYF

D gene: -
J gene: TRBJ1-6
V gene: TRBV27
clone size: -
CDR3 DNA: TGTGCCAGCAGTGACGGGACGGGCAATTCACCCCTCCACTTT
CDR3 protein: CASSDGTGNSPLHF

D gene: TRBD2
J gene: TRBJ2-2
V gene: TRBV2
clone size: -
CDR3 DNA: TGTGCCAGCAGTGAAGGTCTAGCGGGAGGTCCATCCGGGGAGCTGTTTTTT
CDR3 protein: CASSEGLAGGPSGELFF

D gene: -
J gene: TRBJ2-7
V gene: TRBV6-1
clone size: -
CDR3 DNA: TGTGCCAGCAGCCACCAGGGTAGTGCGTACGAGCAGTACTTC
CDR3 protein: CASSHQGSAYEQYF

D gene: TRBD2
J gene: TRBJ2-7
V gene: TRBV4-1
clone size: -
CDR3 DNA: TGCGCCAGCAGCCAACTAGCGGGAGCTGGGTACGAGCAGTACTTC
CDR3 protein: CASSQLAGAGYEQYF

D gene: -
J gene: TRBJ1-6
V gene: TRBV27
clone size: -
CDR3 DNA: TGTGCCAGCAGTTTATCAGGGGGTAATTCACCCCTCCACTTT
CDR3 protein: CASSLSGGNSPLHF

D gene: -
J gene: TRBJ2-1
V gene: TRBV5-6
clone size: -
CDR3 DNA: TGTGCCAGCAGCTGGGAGGGGGAGGAATTAAATGAGCAGTTCTTC
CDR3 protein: CASSWEGEELNEQFF

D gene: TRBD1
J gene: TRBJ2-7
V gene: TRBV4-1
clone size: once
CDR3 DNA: TGCGCCAGCAGCCACGGACAGGGGGCCCTCTACGAGCAGTACTTC
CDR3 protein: CASSHGQGALYEQYF

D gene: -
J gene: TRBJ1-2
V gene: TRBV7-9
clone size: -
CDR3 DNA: TGTGCCAGCAGCCCGCCTCTAGGGGGGGGGTATGGCTACACCTTC
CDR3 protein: CASSPPLGGGYGYTF

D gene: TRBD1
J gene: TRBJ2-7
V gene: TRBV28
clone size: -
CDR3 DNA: TGTGCCAGCAGACCTACCGGGACAGGGGGCGCCGAGCAGTACTTC
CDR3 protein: CASRPTGTGGAEQYF

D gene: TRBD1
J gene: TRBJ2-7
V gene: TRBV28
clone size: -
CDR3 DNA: TGTGCCAGCAGTTTCCTGTCCGACAGGGTCGACGAGCAGTACTTC
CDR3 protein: CASSFLSDRVDEQYF

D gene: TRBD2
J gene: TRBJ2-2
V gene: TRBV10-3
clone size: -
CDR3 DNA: TGTGCCATCAGTCGGACTAGCGGCTACACCGGGGAGCTGTTTTTT
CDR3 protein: CAISRTSGYTGELFF

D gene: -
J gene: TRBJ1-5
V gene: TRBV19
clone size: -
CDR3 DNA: TGTGCCAGTAGTATTTTTACAGGCTCCCATCAGCCCCAGCATTTT
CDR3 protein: CASSIFTGSHQPQHF

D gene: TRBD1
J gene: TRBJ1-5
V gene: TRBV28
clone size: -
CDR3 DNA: TGTGCCAGCAGTCCCCCAGGGGGACTCAATCAGCCCCAGCATTTT
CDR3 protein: CASSPPGGLNQPQHF

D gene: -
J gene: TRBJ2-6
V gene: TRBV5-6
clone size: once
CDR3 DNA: TGTGCCAGCAGCCTACCATGGGCGGGACAGTCCTCTGGGGCCAACGTCCTGACTTTC
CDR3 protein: CASSLPWAGQSSGANVLTF

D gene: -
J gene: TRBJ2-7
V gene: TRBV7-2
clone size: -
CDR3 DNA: TGTGCCAGCAGCAGAGGGGACCTCTCCTACGAGCAGTACTTC
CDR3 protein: CASSRGDLSYEQYF

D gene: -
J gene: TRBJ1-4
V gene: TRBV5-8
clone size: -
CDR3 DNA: TGTGCCAGCACCAAGGCACAACTGTTTTTT
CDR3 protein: CASTKAQLFF

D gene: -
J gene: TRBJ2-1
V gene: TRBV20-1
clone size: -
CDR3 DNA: TGCAGTGCTAGAGATAGGCGGGAGCAGTTCTTC
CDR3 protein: CSARDRREQFF

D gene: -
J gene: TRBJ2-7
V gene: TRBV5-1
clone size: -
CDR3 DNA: TGCGCCAGCAGCTTCAGTGGGCCCCTCTACGAGCAGTACTTC
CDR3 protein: CASSFSGPLYEQYF

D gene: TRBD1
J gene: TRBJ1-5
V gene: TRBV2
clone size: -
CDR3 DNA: TGTGCCAGCAGTGACCCGACAGGGCCGTATCAGCCCCAGCATTTT
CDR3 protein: CASSDPTGPYQPQHF

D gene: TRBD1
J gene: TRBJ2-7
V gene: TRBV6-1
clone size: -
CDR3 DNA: TGTGCCAGCAGTCGTACAGGGGGACTTACCTACGAGCAGTACTTC
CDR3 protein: CASSRTGGLTYEQYF

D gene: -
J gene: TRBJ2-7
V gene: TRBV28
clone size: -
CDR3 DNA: TGTGCCAGCAGTTTCTGGTCGAGCTCCTACGAGCAGTACTTC
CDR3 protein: CASSFWSSSYEQYF

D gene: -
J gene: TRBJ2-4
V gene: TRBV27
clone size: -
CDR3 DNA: TGTGCCAGCAGTTTAGGGGAGGCCAAAAACATTCAGTACTTC
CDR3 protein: CASSLGEAKNIQYF

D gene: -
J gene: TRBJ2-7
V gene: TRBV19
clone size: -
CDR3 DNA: TGTGCCAGCAGCTCAGGGATGACCTACGAGCAGTACTTC
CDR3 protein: CASSSGMTYEQYF

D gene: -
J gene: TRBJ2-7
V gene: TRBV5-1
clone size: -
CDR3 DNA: TGCGCCAGCAGCTTGGGGACGGGTTTCTACGAGCAGTACTTC
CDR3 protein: CASSLGTGFYEQYF

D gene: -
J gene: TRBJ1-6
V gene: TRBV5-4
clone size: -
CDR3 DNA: TGTGCCAGCAGGTGGGGTGGAAATTCACCCCTCCACTTT
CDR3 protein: CASRWGGNSPLHF

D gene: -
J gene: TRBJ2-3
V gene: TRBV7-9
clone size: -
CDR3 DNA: TGTGCCAGCAGCTCGGACCCGGCGGGTACGCAGTATTTT
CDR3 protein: CASSSDPAGTQYF

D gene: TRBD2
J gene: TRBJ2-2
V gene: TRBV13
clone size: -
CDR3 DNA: TGTGCCAGCAGCGTAGGACTAGCAGACACCGGGGAGCTGTTTTTT
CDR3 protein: CASSVGLADTGELFF

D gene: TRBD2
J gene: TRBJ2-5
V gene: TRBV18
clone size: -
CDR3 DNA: TGTGCCAGCTCACCAACAGCCGGGAGGGATGGGACCCAGTACTTC
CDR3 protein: CASSPTAGRDGTQYF